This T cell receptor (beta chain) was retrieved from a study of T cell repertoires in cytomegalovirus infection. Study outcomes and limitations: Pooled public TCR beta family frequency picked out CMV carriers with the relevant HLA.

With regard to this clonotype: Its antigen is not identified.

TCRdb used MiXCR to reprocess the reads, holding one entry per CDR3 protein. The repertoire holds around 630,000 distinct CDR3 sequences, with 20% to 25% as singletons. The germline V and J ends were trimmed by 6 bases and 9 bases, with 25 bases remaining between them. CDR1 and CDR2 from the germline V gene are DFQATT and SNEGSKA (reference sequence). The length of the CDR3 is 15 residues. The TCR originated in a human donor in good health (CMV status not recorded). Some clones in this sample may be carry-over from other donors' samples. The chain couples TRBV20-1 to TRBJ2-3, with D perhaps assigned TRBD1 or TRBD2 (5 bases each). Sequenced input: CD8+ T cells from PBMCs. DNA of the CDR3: TGCAGTGCCAAGGGGAAACGGGACCCAGATAGAACGCAGTATTTT. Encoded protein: CSAKGKRDPDRTQYF.